These T cell receptor beta chains were read from a single sample in a study of immune cell composition in non-small cell lung cancer. Measured with immunoSEQ multiplex PCR; TCRdb has only the in-frame clones, and not every one. The sample lists 4,700 or so clones, over 60% occurring once. The material sequenced was non-adjacent lung tissue. The receptors were sampled from a human donor with non-small cell lung cancer. CDR3s include the opening cysteine and the closing phenylalanine or tryptophan. Each record gives: D gene, J gene, V gene, clone size, CDR3 DNA, CDR3 protein. The D gene is left open where the match is weak. Some rows mark clone size as missing; the rest say once, few, many or name a class of expanded clone.

>.|TRBJ2-4|TRBV15|.
TGTGCCACCAGCAACCCCGGGGTCGGGACCAAAAACATTCAGTACTTC
CATSNPGVGTKNIQYF
>TRBD2|TRBJ2-1|TRBV25-1|.
TGTGCCAGCACCAAAGCGGGAGGGCCCTACAATGAGCAGTTCTTC
CASTKAGGPYNEQFF
>.|TRBJ1-4|TRBV21-1|.
TGTGCCAGCAGCCCGTATGCCTTTAGGAGGTACAATGAAAAACTGTTTTTT
CASSPYAFRRYNEKLFF
>.|TRBJ1-4|TRBV5-1|.
TGCGCCAGCAGCTTGGTGGGAAGGGAGGAGGAAAAACTGTTTTTT
CASSLVGREEEKLFF
>.|TRBJ1-3|TRBV5-1|.
TGCGCCAGCAGCCTGTCGACATCCCTTTCGGACACCATATATTTT
CASSLSTSLSDTIYF
>TRBD2|TRBJ2-1|TRBV12-5|.
TGTGCTAGTGGTTTGCGGGGGGGCTCCTACAATGAGCAGTTCTTC
CASGLRGGSYNEQFF
>.|TRBJ2-3|TRBV7-3|.
TGTGCCAGCAGCACGGGGGGCTGGACAGATACGCAGTATTTT
CASSTGGWTDTQYF
>.|TRBJ2-7|TRBV29-1|.
TGCAGCGTCCTGCGCCCACGGGGTGGGAACCACGAGCAGTACTTC
CSVLRPRGGNHEQYF
>TRBD1|TRBJ2-5|TRBV5-1|.
TGCGCCAGCAGCTTCCCCCGGACAGGAGAGACCCAGTACTTC
CASSFPRTGETQYF
>TRBD1|TRBJ1-2|TRBV4-1|.
TGCGCCAGCAGCCGAGACAGTCTAAAACAGGGGCCCCCATATGGCTACACCTTC
CASSRDSLKQGPPYGYTF
>.|TRBJ2-2|TRBV29-1|.
TGCAGCGTTGAAGGTGACCAGGGACTGAACACCGGGGAGCTGTTTTTT
CSVEGDQGLNTGELFF
>.|TRBJ2-7|TRBV28|.
TGTGCCAGCAGTTACATCTCCTACGAGCAGTACTTC
CASSYISYEQYF
>.|TRBJ2-2|TRBV13|.
TGTGCCAGCAGCTTATACCGGGGTGACACCGGGGAGCTGTTTTTT
CASSLYRGDTGELFF
>.|TRBJ2-2|TRBV19|medium-sized
TGTGCCAGTAAGCAGGACTACGACACCGGGGAGCTGTTTTTT
CASKQDYDTGELFF
>.|TRBJ2-3|TRBV27|few
TGTGCCAGCAGTTTTAGTGGAGTAAATACGCAGTATTTT
CASSFSGVNTQYF
>.|TRBJ1-3|TRBV5-6|.
TGTGCCAGCACCAATCCGGGGGACCAAGACACCATATATTTT
CASTNPGDQDTIYF
>.|TRBJ2-1|TRBV15|.
TGTGCCACCAGTACATCCGGGACATCGATTATAAGTAGCAATGAGCAGTTCTTC
CATSTSGTSIISSNEQFF
>TRBD1|TRBJ1-2|TRBV7-9|few
TGTGCCAGCAGCTTAGGACAGGGCTTCTATGGCTACACCTTC
CASSLGQGFYGYTF
>.|TRBJ1-2|TRBV29-1|few
TGCAGCGTTGCTGGGGACTCTAACTATGGCTACACCTTC
CSVAGDSNYGYTF
>.|TRBJ2-1|TRBV2|.
TGTGCCAGCAGTCCCCAATCCTACAATGAGCAGTTCTTC
CASSPQSYNEQFF
>.|TRBJ1-5|TRBV6-1|.
TGTGCCAGCAGTGAATTTCCTTCCGGGACACCCTTTGCTCAGCCCCAGCATTTT
CASSEFPSGTPFAQPQHF
>.|TRBJ2-2|TRBV10-3|few
TGTGCCATCAGTGAACAGCGGTTGAACACCGGGGAGCTGTTTTTT
CAISEQRLNTGELFF
>.|TRBJ2-1|TRBV7-8|.
TGTGCCAGCAGCTTAGCTCGGGTGTTCACCCATGAGCAGTTCTTC
CASSLARVFTHEQFF
>.|TRBJ1-1|TRBV27|.
TGTGCCAGCAGTTTAGCCCTAGCTGGTACTGAAGCTTTCTTT
CASSLALAGTEAFF
>TRBD2|TRBJ2-1|TRBV11-3|few
TGTGCCAGCAGCTTAGTGCGGGAGTCCAATGAGCAGTTCTTC
CASSLVRESNEQFF
>TRBD2|TRBJ2-5|TRBV5-4|.
TGTGCCAGCAGCTTGGGACTAGCGGGGGGCCACAACGACTTC
CASSLGLAGGHNDF
>TRBD1|TRBJ2-5|TRBV7-9|few
TGTGCCAGCACGGCCCCGGGACAGCGCCAAGAGACCCAGTACTTC
CASTAPGQRQETQYF
>TRBD1|TRBJ1-6|TRBV5-1|.
TGCGCCAGCAGGCCACAGGGGCTCGGAGATTCACCCCTCCACTTT
CASRPQGLGDSPLHF
>TRBD2|TRBJ2-1|TRBV18|.
TGTGCCAGCTCACCAACCGGGACTAGGGGGAATGAGCAGTTCTTC
CASSPTGTRGNEQFF
>.|TRBJ2-5|TRBV5-6|.
TGTGCCAGCAGCTTACTCGCGGGTGGGGAGACCCAGTACTTC
CASSLLAGGETQYF
>TRBD2|TRBJ2-1|TRBV2|few
TGTGCCAGCAGTGGACTAGCGATCAATGAGCAGTTCTTC
CASSGLAINEQFF
>.|TRBJ2-7|TRBV5-3|.
TGTGCCAGAAGCTTGGTGGCTAGAGATTACGAGCAGTACTTC
CARSLVARDYEQYF
>TRBD1|TRBJ2-3|TRBV14|.
TGTGCCAGCAGCCAATACAGGGGGGCAGATACGCAGTATTTT
CASSQYRGADTQYF
>.|TRBJ2-1|TRBV7-2|.
TGTGCCAGCAGCCTTAGTTTCTTTGGTGGCAATGAGCAGTTCTTC
CASSLSFFGGNEQFF
>.|TRBJ2-1|TRBV5-1|.
TGCGCCAGCAGCTTGGACACCGAGCAGTTCTTC
CASSLDTEQFF
>.|TRBJ1-1|TRBV7-2|.
TGTGCCAGCAGCTTGGGCCCACTGAACACTGAAGCTTTCTTT
CASSLGPLNTEAFF
>.|TRBJ1-3|TRBV11-2|medium-sized
TGTGCCAGCAGCTTATGGACGGGAGGAAGCTCTGGAAACACCATATATTTT
CASSLWTGGSSGNTIYF
>TRBD1|TRBJ1-1|TRBV7-9|.
TGTGCCAGCAGCCGAAGGGACAGGGGGCCGGGTGGAACTGAAGCTTTCTTT
CASSRRDRGPGGTEAFF
>.|TRBJ1-1|TRBV27|.
TGTGCCAGCTTAAAGACAGCTTTCGACACTGAAGCTTTCTTT
CASLKTAFDTEAFF
>TRBD2|TRBJ2-1|TRBV6-5|.
TGTGCCAGCCAGAGCGGGAGGCGGAATGAGCAGTTCTTC
CASQSGRRNEQFF
>TRBD1|TRBJ2-7|TRBV4-1|.
TGCGCCAGCAGCCAAGATTACCCAGGGGGCTCCTACGAGCAGTACTTC
CASSQDYPGGSYEQYF
>TRBD1|TRBJ1-6|TRBV4-2|.
TGTGCCAGCAGCCAGGGACAGGTCAATTCACCCCTCCACTTT
CASSQGQVNSPLHF
>TRBD1|TRBJ2-3|TRBV29-1|.
TGCAGCGTAAAGGACAGGGCCGGGGCAGATACGCAGTATTTT
CSVKDRAGADTQYF
>.|TRBJ2-2|TRBV7-6|.
TGTGCCAGCAGCTTAGGCGCACTAGGCGCGAACACCGGGGAGCTGTTTTTT
CASSLGALGANTGELFF
>.|TRBJ1-5|TRBV6-6|few
TGTGCCAGCAGTTACGGCGGGCTGGCGCCCCAGCATTTT
CASSYGGLAPQHF
>.|TRBJ2-3|TRBV7-9|.
TGTGCCAGCAGCGCTATTTCGGATACGCAGTATTTT
CASSAISDTQYF
>.|TRBJ2-1|TRBV4-3|.
TGCGCCAGCAGCCAAGATGGGAACAGGTACAATGAGCAGTTCTTC
CASSQDGNRYNEQFF
>TRBD1|TRBJ2-1|TRBV7-8|large
TGTGCCAGCAGCCAGACAGGGAGCTCCTACAATGAGCAGTTCTTC
CASSQTGSSYNEQFF
>TRBD2|TRBJ2-1|TRBV5-5|.
TGTGCCAGCAGCCCACCCCAGCGGGGCTACAATGAGCAGTTCTTC
CASSPPQRGYNEQFF
>TRBD2|TRBJ2-3|TRBV7-2|.
TGTGCCAGCAGGGGCGGGGGAAGCACAGATACGCAGTATTTT
CASRGGGSTDTQYF
>.|TRBJ2-1|TRBV7-9|.
TGTGCCAGCAGCCCCCGTTATAGCGGAAGAAATGAGCAGTTCTTC
CASSPRYSGRNEQFF
>TRBD1|TRBJ2-5|TRBV19|.
TGTGCCAGTAGTATCGGACAGGCCCCGTACCAAGAGACCCAGTACTTC
CASSIGQAPYQETQYF